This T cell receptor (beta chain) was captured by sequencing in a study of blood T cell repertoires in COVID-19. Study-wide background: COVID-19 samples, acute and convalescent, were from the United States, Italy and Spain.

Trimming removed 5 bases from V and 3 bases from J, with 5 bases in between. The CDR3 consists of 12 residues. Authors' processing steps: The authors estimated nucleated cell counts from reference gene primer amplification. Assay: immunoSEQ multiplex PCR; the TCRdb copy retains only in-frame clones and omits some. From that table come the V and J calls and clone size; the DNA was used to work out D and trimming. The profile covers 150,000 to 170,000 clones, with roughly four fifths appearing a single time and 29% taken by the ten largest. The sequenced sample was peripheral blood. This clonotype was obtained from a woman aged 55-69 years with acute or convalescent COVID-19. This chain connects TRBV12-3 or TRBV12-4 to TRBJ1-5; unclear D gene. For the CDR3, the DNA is TGTGCCAGCAGTCCCCACAATCAGCCCCAGCATTTT. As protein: CASSPHNQPQHF.